The rows below give T cell receptor beta chains drawn from one sample of a study of response to subunit inactivated influenza vaccine. MiXCR, run by TCRdb on the RT-PCR reads, gives a single entry per CDR3 protein. The table shows under 200,000 distinct CDR3 sequences, with 9.5% to 12% occurring only once. The starting material was CD8+ T cells sorted from PBMCs, obtained around 2 years after vaccination. These receptors came from a man aged 45 to 75 who received an inactivated influenza vaccine. Each CDR3 is given with its conserved first and last residue. A D gene is named only where the DNA matches it firmly. Some rows have no size entry. The others give once, few or many, or a class for an expanded clone.

d_call clone_size j_call v_call cdr3_aa cdr3_nt
NA NA TRBJ2-1 TRBV9 CASSAGPFTGYEQFF TGTGCCAGCAGTGCCGGTCCCTTCACGGGCTATGAGCAGTTCTTC
NA NA TRBJ1-2 TRBV7-9 CASSLDSPRPGGYTF TGTGCCAGCAGCCTGGACAGTCCGAGGCCGGGTGGCTACACCTTC
TRBD2 NA TRBJ2-3 TRBV7-8 CASSYRLAGNTDTQYF TGTGCCAGCAGCTACCGACTAGCGGGGAACACAGATACGCAGTATTTT
NA few TRBJ1-6 TRBV5-1 CASSLGTGSTYNSPLHF TGCGCCAGCAGCTTGGGGACGGGAAGCACCTATAATTCACCCCTCCACTTT
TRBD1 NA TRBJ2-1 TRBV10-3 CAISPNHRDRGQDEQFF TGTGCCATCAGTCCAAATCACCGGGACAGGGGGCAAGATGAGCAGTTCTTC
NA medium-sized TRBJ2-2 TRBV21-1 CASPQPGQTNTGELFF TGTGCCAGTCCGCAACCGGGACAGACGAACACCGGGGAGCTGTTTTTT
NA few TRBJ2-1 TRBV6-2/TRBV6-3 CASSYGGANEQFF TGTGCCAGCAGTTACGGGGGGGCCAATGAGCAGTTCTTC
TRBD1 NA TRBJ2-3 TRBV6-5 CASSLQGADTQYF TGTGCCAGCAGTTTGCAGGGGGCAGATACGCAGTATTTT
NA many TRBJ1-6 TRBV5-1 CASSLGQTYPSPLHF TGCGCCAGCAGCTTGGGACAGACCTATCCTTCACCCCTCCACTTT
NA few TRBJ2-4 TRBV21-1 CASRTWVTGAKNIQYF TGTGCCAGCAGAACATGGGTTACGGGAGCCAAAAACATTCAGTACTTC
TRBD1 NA TRBJ1-5 TRBV6-2/TRBV6-3 CASSYSIDQRLGTGEKQPQHF TGTGCCAGCAGTTACTCGATAGATCAGCGCCTCGGGACAGGGGAGAAACAGCCCCAGCATTTT
TRBD1 few TRBJ2-2 TRBV19 CASSHVRGQGSGELFF TGTGCCAGTAGTCATGTGAGGGGACAGGGGTCCGGGGAGCTGTTTTTT
TRBD2 few TRBJ2-7 TRBV20-1 CSARDLGLAGVKIYEQYF TGCAGTGCTAGAGATCTTGGTCTAGCGGGAGTAAAAATCTACGAGCAGTACTTC
NA NA TRBJ2-6 TRBV5-4 CASSATGQPSGANVLTF TGTGCCAGCAGCGCTACCGGACAGCCCTCTGGGGCCAACGTCCTGACTTTC
NA NA TRBJ2-5 TRBV12-3/TRBV12-4 CASSLSRPQETQYF TGTGCCAGCAGTCTATCTCGTCCCCAAGAGACCCAGTACTTC
TRBD1 few TRBJ2-6 TRBV4-2 CASSQEDRGGGANVLTF TGTGCCAGCAGCCAAGAGGACAGGGGGGGTGGGGCCAACGTCCTGACTTTC
NA many TRBJ1-1 TRBV5-6 CASSLQDMNTEAFF TGTGCCAGCAGCTTGCAGGACATGAACACTGAAGCTTTCTTT
NA NA TRBJ2-5 TRBV12-3/TRBV12-4 CASSSTRGRETQYF TGTGCCAGCAGTTCCACCAGGGGAAGGGAGACCCAGTACTTC
NA NA TRBJ1-5 TRBV27 CASSLSSGADNQPQHF TGTGCCAGCAGTTTATCGTCAGGGGCCGACAATCAGCCCCAGCATTTT
TRBD2 NA TRBJ2-3 TRBV7-6 CASSLAPGGGQADTQYF TGTGCCAGCAGCTTAGCCCCAGGCGGGGGGCAGGCAGATACGCAGTATTTT
TRBD1 NA TRBJ2-3 TRBV7-2 CASSRIDRGLTTDTQYF TGTGCCAGCAGCCGGATTGACAGGGGACTCACTACAGATACGCAGTATTTT
NA few TRBJ2-1 TRBV7-9 CASSSVNDNEQFF TGTGCCAGCAGCTCCGTCAACGACAATGAGCAGTTCTTC
TRBD1 few TRBJ2-5 TRBV28 CASSFGQEPQETQYF TGTGCCAGCAGTTTTGGACAGGAGCCTCAAGAGACCCAGTACTTC